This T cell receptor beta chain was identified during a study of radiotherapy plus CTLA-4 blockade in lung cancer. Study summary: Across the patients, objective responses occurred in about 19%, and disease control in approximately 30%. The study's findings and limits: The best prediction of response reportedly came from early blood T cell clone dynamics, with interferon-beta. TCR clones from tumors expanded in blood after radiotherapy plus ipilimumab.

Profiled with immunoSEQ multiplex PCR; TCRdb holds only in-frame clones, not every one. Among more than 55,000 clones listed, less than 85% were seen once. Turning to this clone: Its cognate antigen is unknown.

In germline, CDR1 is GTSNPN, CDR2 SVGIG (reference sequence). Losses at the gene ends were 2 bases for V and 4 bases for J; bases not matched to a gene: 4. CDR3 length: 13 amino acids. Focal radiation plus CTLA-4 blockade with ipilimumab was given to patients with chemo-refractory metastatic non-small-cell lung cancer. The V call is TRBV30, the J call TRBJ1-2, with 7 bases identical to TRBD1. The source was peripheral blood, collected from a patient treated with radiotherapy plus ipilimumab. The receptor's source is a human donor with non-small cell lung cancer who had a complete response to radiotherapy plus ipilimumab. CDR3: CAWSRQGGYGYTF. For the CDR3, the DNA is TGTGCCTGGAGTCGACAGGGTGGCTATGGCTACACCTTC.